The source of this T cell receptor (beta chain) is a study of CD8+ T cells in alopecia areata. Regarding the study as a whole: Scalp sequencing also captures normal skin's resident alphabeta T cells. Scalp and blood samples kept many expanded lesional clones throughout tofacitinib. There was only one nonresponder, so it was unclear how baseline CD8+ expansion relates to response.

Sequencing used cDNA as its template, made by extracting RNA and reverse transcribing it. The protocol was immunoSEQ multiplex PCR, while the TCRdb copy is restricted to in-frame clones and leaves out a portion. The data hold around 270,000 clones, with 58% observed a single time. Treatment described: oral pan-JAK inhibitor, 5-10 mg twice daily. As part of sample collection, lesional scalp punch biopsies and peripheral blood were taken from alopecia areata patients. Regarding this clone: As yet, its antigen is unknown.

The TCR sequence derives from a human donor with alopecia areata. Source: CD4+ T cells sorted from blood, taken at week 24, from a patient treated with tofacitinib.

In DNA, the CDR3 is TGTGCCAGCAGTCTCCGGGACAGGATTTGGGAGACCCAGTACTTC. Its translation: CASSLRDRIWETQYF. The rearrangement uses TRBV27 and TRBJ2-5; 8 bases line up with TRBD1. The CDR3 spans 15 residues. Germline V lookup: CDR1 MNHEY, CDR2 SMNVEV (reference sequence). V lost 5 bases and J lost 5; bases outside the gene matches: 10.